A single sample is the source of the 6 T cell receptor beta chains below, sequenced in a study of blood T cell repertoires in COVID-19. Repertoires were generated with immunoSEQ multiplex PCR, while TCRdb's copy carries only in-frame clones and drops some. The table includes 330,000 or so clones, about 90% detected once. Sequenced sample: PBMCs or T cells enriched from blood (not recorded which). All receptors derive from a woman in her thirties who had recovered from COVID-19.

V gene TRBV5-5 combines with J gene TRBJ1-2; D is undetermined. This CDR3 spans 14 amino acids. Between the trimmed V and J ends, which lost 0 bases and 1 base, there was a span of 7 bases. CDR1 SGHKS and CDR2 YYEKEE come from the germline V gene (reference sequence). This CDR3 is CASSLARFNYGYTF. The DNA for the CDR3 is TGTGCCAGCAGCTTGGCCCGTTTTAACTATGGCTACACCTTC.

Comment on this clone: The sample holds other DNA sequences that translate to the same CDR3. The chain has TRBV19 and TRBJ1-5, with 10 bases aligning to TRBD1. Germline V lookup: CDR1 LNHDA, CDR2 SQIVND (reference sequence). V trimming: 6 bases; J trimming: 2 bases; junction bases outside the gene matches: 1. The CDR3 sequence is 14 residues long. The CDR3 sequence is CASSGTGGNQPQHF. The CDR3 nucleotides read TGTGCCAGTAGCGGGACAGGGGGCAATCAGCCCCAGCATTTT.

The gene calls are TRBV19 and TRBJ2-1; TRBD2 matches at 11 bases. J lost 4 bases, V lost 8 bases, and 4 bases had no gene match. Per the germline V gene, CDR1 is LNHDA and CDR2 is SQIVND (reference sequence). The CDR3 is 14 residues long. The CDR3 sequence is CASRPSGGYNEQFF. CDR3 DNA: TGTGCCAGTCGCCCTAGCGGGGGGTACAATGAGCAGTTCTTC.

The chain employs TRBV10-3 and TRBJ2-5; D call uncertain. V lost 0 bases, J lost 7 bases, and 9 bases lay in between. The CDR3 runs 13 residues. From germline, CDR1 is ENHRY and CDR2 SYGVKD. CDR3 nucleotide sequence: TGTGCCATCAGTGAGTCGCCCCCGGGGACCCAGTACTTC. Amino acids: CAISESPPGTQYF.

This chain uses TRBV18 with TRBJ1-1, with 7 bases that match TRBD1. The germline CDR1 and CDR2 sequences are KGHSH and LQKENI. The CDR3 totals 13 residues. V lost 3 bases, J lost 4 bases, and 2 bases stayed unmatched. CDR3 bases: TGTGCCAGCTCACCGGACAGGAGCACTGAAGCTTTCTTT. This sequence encodes CASSPDRSTEAFF.

The chain carries TRBV30 and TRBJ2-7; 8 nucleotides match TRBD1. This CDR3 has 14 residues. Per germline, CDR1 GTSNPN and CDR2 SVGIG (reference sequence). V shed 0 bases, J shed 5 bases, and the junction held 6 bases outside the gene matches. CDR3 DNA: TGTGCCTGGAGTGTAGGGACAGGTCCCCACGAGCAGTACTTC. Amino acids: CAWSVGTGPHEQYF. Combining the CDR3 with reference TRBV30 and TRBJ2-7 gives the whole variable domain SQTIHQWPATLVQPVGSPLSLECTVEGTSNPNLYWYRQAAGRGLQLLFYSVGIGQISSEVPQNLSASRPQDRQFILSSKKLLLSDSGFYLCAWSVGTGPHEQYFGPGTRLTVT.